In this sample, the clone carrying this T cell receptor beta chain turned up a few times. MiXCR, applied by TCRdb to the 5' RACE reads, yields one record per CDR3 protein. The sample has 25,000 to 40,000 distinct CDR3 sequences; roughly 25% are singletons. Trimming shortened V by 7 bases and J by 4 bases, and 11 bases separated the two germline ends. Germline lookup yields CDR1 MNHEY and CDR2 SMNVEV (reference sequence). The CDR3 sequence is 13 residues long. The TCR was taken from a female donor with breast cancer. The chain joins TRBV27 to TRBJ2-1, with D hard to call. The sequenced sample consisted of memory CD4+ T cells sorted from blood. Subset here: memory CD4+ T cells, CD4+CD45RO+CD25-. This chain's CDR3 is CASNPTPYNEQFF. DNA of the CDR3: TGTGCCAGCAATCCCACCCCATACAATGAGCAGTTCTTC.